The 24 T cell receptor beta chains listed next were all sequenced from one sample in a study of cytomegalovirus exposure and HLA in healthy donors. The PCR contained 60 Vbeta and 13 Jbeta primers. Method: immunoSEQ multiplex PCR; TCRdb's copy keeps in-frame clones and lacks some. The table lists 140,000 to 150,000 clones, roughly 80% of them singletons. Sequenced: PBMCs. The receptors shown here come from a boy younger than 10 in good health and CMV-seronegative.

The chain combines TRBV29-1 with TRBJ1-2, with D tentatively TRBD1 (6 bases). V was cut by 4 bases and J by 7 bases, with 10 bases left in between. CDR1 is SQVTM and CDR2 is ANQGSEA in the germline V gene. CDR3 length: 11 amino acids. CDR3 DNA: TGCAGCGTTGGGCAGGGGTTTGGCTACACCTTC. It specifies CSVGQGFGYTF. Together with reference TRBV29-1 and TRBJ1-2, the CDR3 gives the full variable domain: SAVISQKPSRDICQRGTSLTIQCQVDSQVTMMFWYRQQPGQSLTLIATANQGSEATYESGFVIDKFPISRPNLTFSTLTVSNMSPEDSSIYLCSVGQGFGYTFGSGTRLTVV.

This chain's CDR3 is CASSWDRVATNEKLFF. The CDR3 bases are TGTGCCAGCAGCTGGGACAGGGTCGCAACTAATGAAAAACTGTTTTTT. This sequence joins TRBV5-8 and TRBJ1-4, with 9 bases fitting TRBD1. Trimming cost V 3 bases and J 0 bases; bases outside gene matches: 3. This CDR3 spans 16 amino acids. The V gene's germline CDR1 is SGHTS and CDR2 YDEGEE.

The CDR3 coding sequence is TGTGCCAGCGTCAGGGCTATCTCTTCTAATCAGCCCCAGCATTTT. This codes for CASVRAISSNQPQHF. The rearrangement links TRBV6-1 to TRBJ1-5, with a weak D call TRBD1 (5 bases). The CDR3 loop spans 15 amino acids. V was clipped by 8 bases and J by 4 bases, with 18 bases between them. Germline CDR1 reads MNHNS; CDR2 reads SASEGT.

The chain uses TRBV21-1 and TRBJ2-7; the table's D gene call, TRBD1, was not cross checked with the DNA. TRBV21-1 is a pseudogene segment. The CDR3 is made up of 14 amino acids. The CDR3 DNA sequence: TGTGCCAGCGGAGAGACAGGACTTACCTACGAGCAGTACTTC. Amino acids: CASGETGLTYEQYF.

The chain couples TRBV29-1 to TRBJ2-5; D gene unclear. V gave up 7 bases and J gave up 5 bases, with 8 bases separating them. The CDR3 is 10 amino acids. Germline V gene lookup returns CDR1 SQVTM and CDR2 ANQGSEA. The CDR3 nucleotides read TGCAGCGCTCCACTCGAGACCCAGTACTTC. Its protein product is CSAPLETQYF.

This sequence joins TRBV27 and TRBJ2-7, with 7 nucleotides matching TRBD2. The CDR3 is made up of 14 amino acids. V trimming: 5 bases; J trimming: 2 bases; junction bases outside the gene matches: 6. Germline V CDR1 and CDR2: MNHEY, SMNVEV (reference sequence). Here the CDR3 DNA reads TGTGCCAGCAGTCCATCGGGGAGGGCCTACGAGCAGTACTTC. Protein: CASSPSGRAYEQYF.

This sequence joins TRBV7-9 and TRBJ2-7; tentatively, D is TRBD1 (6 bases). Trimming took off 1 base at V and 5 bases at J, with 18 bases between the two ends. The CDR3 runs to 16 residues. Germline V lookup: CDR1 SEHNR, CDR2 FQNEAQ (reference sequence). CDR3: CASSLGFLGQYHEQYF. CDR3 DNA: TGTGCCAGCAGCTTAGGATTTTTGGGACAATACCACGAGCAGTACTTC. The full variable domain, rest sourced from reference TRBV7-9 and TRBJ2-7, is DTGVSQNPRHKITKRGQNVTFRCDPISEHNRLYWYRQTLGQGPEFLTYFQNEAQLEKSRLLSDRFSAERPKGSFSTLEIQRTEQGDSAMYLCASSLGFLGQYHEQYFGPGTRLTVT.

The rearrangement joins TRBV5-1 to TRBJ1-1, with D unresolved. V shed 0 bases and J shed 1 base, with 16 bases lying between them. From germline, CDR1 is SGHRS and CDR2 YFSETQ. This CDR3 is 17 amino acids long. Here the CDR3 reads CASSLAVAIPSNTEAFF. The CDR3 DNA reads as TGCGCCAGCAGCTTGGCTGTTGCTATCCCCTCGAACACTGAAGCTTTCTTT.

The V and J genes are TRBV28 and TRBJ2-7, with 8 nucleotides matching TRBD1. The CDR3 has 15 amino acids. From germline, CDR1 is MDHEN and CDR2 SYDVKM. V was clipped by 6 bases and J by 0 bases; unmatched bases: 7. The CDR3 DNA sequence: TGTGCCAGCAGACGAAACAGGGGGAGCTCCTACGAGCAGTACTTC. Its translation is CASRRNRGSSYEQYF.

This sequence joins TRBV6-5 and TRBJ1-1; no clear D gene. The V and J ends lost 0 bases and 0 bases respectively, with 8 bases between them. The CDR3 has 15 residues. Germline CDR1 reads MNHEY; CDR2 reads SVGAGI. CDR3: CASSYSFRVNTEAFF. The CDR3, as DNA: TGTGCCAGCAGTTACTCATTTCGGGTGAACACTGAAGCTTTCTTT.

The rearrangement links TRBV19 to TRBJ1-4, with TRBD1 as a possible D gene (6 bases). Trimming removed 8 bases from V and 8 bases from J, with 15 bases in between. CDR1 and CDR2 (germline): LNHDA, SQIVND (reference sequence). This CDR3 has 13 amino acids. The CDR3 reads CASGGRGSEKLFF. The CDR3 DNA is TGTGCCAGTGGGGGGAGGGGGTCCGAAAAACTGTTTTTT.

The V call is TRBV27, the J call TRBJ1-1; 9 bases fit TRBD1. CDR1 is MNHEY and CDR2 is SMNVEV in the germline V gene (reference sequence). V shed 7 bases, J shed 4 bases, and the junction held 4 bases outside the gene matches. This CDR3 comprises 13 residues. The CDR3 region has the DNA TGTGCCAGCAATGACAGGGGGGGCACTGAAGCTTTCTTT. This encodes CASNDRGGTEAFF.

This clone showed up just once. The V and J genes are TRBV6-1 and TRBJ1-6; 11 bases are shared with TRBD1. Trimming took 7 bases from V and 7 from J; bases not matched to a gene: 6. CDR1 and CDR2 from the germline V gene are MNHNS and SASEGT. The CDR3 is 15 residues long. The CDR3 loop is CASKTGQGANSPLHF. In DNA, the CDR3 is TGTGCCAGCAAAACAGGACAGGGGGCAAATTCACCCCTCCACTTT.

This chain connects TRBV10-3 to TRBJ1-2; TRBD1 might be the D (5 bases). Germline CDR1 ENHRY, CDR2 SYGVKD. The length of the CDR3 is 13 residues. The germline V and J ends were trimmed by 6 bases and 8 bases, with 16 bases remaining between them. Written as DNA, the CDR3 is TGTGCCATCAGCACTCATCAGGGCTACGGCTACACCTTC. Translation gives CAISTHQGYGYTF.

This clone was recorded a few times. The chain recombines TRBV4-3 with TRBJ2-7; no firm D call. CDR1 is LGHNA and CDR2 is YSLEER in the germline V gene. The germline V and J ends were trimmed by 0 bases and 7 bases, with 4 bases remaining between them. This CDR3 has 11 residues. This CDR3 is CASSQDSEQYF. DNA for the CDR3: TGCGCCAGCAGCCAAGATTCGGAGCAGTACTTC.

The chain has TRBV7-2 and TRBJ2-5; D perhaps matches TRBD2 (6 bases). The CDR3 is 18 amino acids. Germline V gives CDR1 SGHTA, CDR2 FQGNSA. Trimming cost V 2 bases and J 1 base, with 20 bases left between them. In DNA form, the CDR3 reads TGTGCCAGCAGCTTACTGGGGGGTCGAAACAGAGGCCAAGAGACCCAGTACTTC. This gives the protein CASSLLGGRNRGQETQYF.

This chain uses TRBV28 with TRBJ2-7; D unresolved. Trimming took off 3 bases at V and 6 bases at J, with 9 bases between the two ends. CDR3 size: 12 residues. Per germline, CDR1 MDHEN and CDR2 SYDVKM. The CDR3: CASSLVLGEQYF. The CDR3 nucleotides are TGTGCCAGCAGTTTGGTACTCGGCGAGCAGTACTTC.

V and J are TRBV11-2 and TRBJ1-1; 9 bases match TRBD1. The germline CDR1 and CDR2 sequences are SGHAT and FQNNGV. J gave up 4 bases and V 6 bases, and 6 bases lay outside the gene matches. The CDR3 runs 14 residues. CDR3 DNA: TGTGCCAGCAGTCTAACGACAGGGGGCACTGAAGCTTTCTTT. This codes for CASSLTTGGTEAFF.

This chain connects TRBV21-1 to TRBJ2-5; the D call TRBD2 from the table was never checked on the DNA. TRBV21-1 is a pseudogene. The CDR3 spans 19 residues. CDR3 nucleotides: TGTGCCAGCAGCAAAGAGCCTAGGCGGGGATCGGGATTGGGGGAGACCCAGTACTTC. Its translation is CASSKEPRRGSGLGETQYF.

Only one count was recorded for this clone. The rearrangement links TRBV7-2 to TRBJ1-3; 9 bases line up with TRBD1. The CDR3 loop spans 16 amino acids. Trimming at V came to 4 bases and at J to 4 bases, leaving 8 bases not matched to a gene. Germline CDR1 reads SGHTA; CDR2 reads FQGNSA. CDR3 loop: CASSSRPGQGGNTIYF. The CDR3 DNA reads TGTGCCAGCAGCTCCAGGCCGGGACAGGGAGGAAACACCATATATTTT.

This sequence joins TRBV25-1 and TRBJ2-3, with TRBD2 matching 7 bases. This CDR3 comprises 15 residues. CDR1 MGHDK and CDR2 SYGVNS come from the germline V gene. J gave up 0 bases and V 4 bases, and 4 bases lay outside the gene matches. The CDR3 loop reads CASSVSSGSTDTQYF. CDR3 DNA sequence: TGTGCCAGCAGTGTTTCTAGCGGTAGCACAGATACGCAGTATTTT.

V is TRBV5-6 and J is TRBJ2-7; 10 bases line up with TRBD1. CDR1 and CDR2 from the germline V gene are SGHDT and YYEEEE. This CDR3 is 17 amino acids long. The V and J ends lost 3 bases and 3 bases, in that order; junction bases with no gene match: 12. DNA for the CDR3: TGTGCCAGCAGCTCCCGACAGGGGGCCAGTCGGTTCTACGAGCAGTACTTC. This gives the protein CASSSRQGASRFYEQYF.

The CDR3 sequence: CASSRGTRGDYGYTF. The CDR3 DNA is TGTGCCAGCAGTCGCGGTACCCGAGGAGACTATGGCTACACCTTC. The chain couples TRBV6-5 to TRBJ1-2; D remains ambiguous. V was clipped by 5 bases and J by 3 bases, with 16 bases between them. The germline gives CDR1 MNHEY, CDR2 SVGAGI. The CDR3 is 15 residues long.

The V and J genes are TRBV12-5 and TRBJ1-2; perhaps TRBD1 as D (5 bases). The CDR3 spans 14 residues. Deletions cut 5 bases from V and 2 bases from J, with 12 bases between. Per germline, CDR1 LGHNT and CDR2 FRNRAP. This CDR3 is CASGPSDMNYGYTF. CDR3 sequence (DNA): TGTGCTAGTGGTCCCTCGGACATGAACTATGGCTACACCTTC.